The clone carrying this TCR beta chain was counted a few times. This sample was included in a study of blood T cells in healthy people across ages. Germline values: CDR1 ENHRY, CDR2 SYGVKD. Trimming took off 0 bases at V and 2 bases at J, with 10 bases between the two ends. This CDR3 region has 15 residues. A J-beta primer mix and a sample-barcoded 5' primer were used in a second PCR of roughly 6 to 11 cycles. MiXCR was run by TCRdb on the 5' RACE reads, yielding one entry per CDR3 protein. Among 1.5 million to 2 million distinct CDR3 sequences listed, approximately 39% were seen once. The source material was blood. The genes are TRBV10-3 and TRBJ2-5; tentatively, D is TRBD1 (5 bases). This TCR was recovered from a human donor in good health. CDR3 loop: CAISESQGGQETQYF. In nucleotides, the CDR3 is TGTGCCATCAGTGAGTCTCAGGGTGGTCAAGAGACCCAGTACTTC.